This TCR beta chain derives from a study of PD-L1 blockade in urothelial cancer. Libraries were prepared by immunoSEQ multiplex PCR; TCRdb keeps only in-frame clonotypes and omits some of them. The sample has around 53,000 clones; about 85% are singletons. Trimming took off 5 bases at V and 2 bases at J, with 13 bases between the two ends. Germline values: CDR1 MDHEN, CDR2 SYDVKM. The CDR3 has 15 amino acids. Specified time point: peripheral blood 6 weeks after treatment start. The sequence derives from a man in his forties or fifties with urothelial cancer. The chain combines TRBV28 with TRBJ2-4; D perhaps matches TRBD1 (6 bases). This specimen consisted of PBMCs, obtained around atezolizumab (anti-PD-L1) treatment. The CDR3 DNA reads as TGTGCCAGCAGTCTATTAGGGGGACCCAAAAACATTCAGTACTTC. Its protein is CASSLLGGPKNIQYF.